Listed here are 5 T cell receptor beta chains from one sample, sequenced in a study of cytomegalovirus exposure and HLA in healthy donors. The primer mix had 60 Vbeta and 13 Jbeta primers. Sequenced by immunoSEQ multiplex PCR; TCRdb stores in-frame clones only, minus some. Here the sample table reports 75,000 to 100,000 clones. Sequencing was carried out using PBMCs. The receptors here all came from a woman between 55 and 75 years old in good health and CMV-seronegative.

The rearrangement links TRBV7-9 to TRBJ2-5, with a possible D match to TRBD2 (7 bases). Germline CDR1 SEHNR, CDR2 FQNEAQ (reference sequence). The CDR3 totals 17 residues. Trimming removed 0 bases at V and 5 bases at J, with 19 bases between. The CDR3 loop reads CASSLAGTTTREETQYF. CDR3 bases: TGTGCCAGCAGCTTAGCGGGGACAACCACGCGGGAGGAGACCCAGTACTTC.

CDR3 coding DNA: TGTGCCAGCAGCTTAAGGGACTCCTCCTACGAGCAGTACTTC. It encodes CASSLRDSSYEQYF. The chain couples TRBV5-4 to TRBJ2-7, with D possibly matching TRBD2 (6 bases). The CDR3 length is 14 residues. The V gene lost 2 bases and the J gene lost 0 bases, with 9 bases spanning the gap. Germline CDR1 and CDR2: SGHNT and YYREEE (reference sequence).

The chain carries TRBV11-1 and TRBJ2-5, with 14 bases lining up with TRBD2. The better agreement between TRBJ2-7 and the DNA end casts doubt on the J call. The CDR3 has 14 amino acids. Looked up from germline, CDR1 is SGHAT and CDR2 is FQDESV (reference sequence). The CDR3 spells CASSTGTSGGEQYF. The CDR3 DNA reads as TGTGCCAGCAGCACCGGGACTAGCGGGGGCGAGCAGTACTTC.

A remark on this clone: One junction end disagrees with the germline gene, perhaps due to a read error. The V gene is TRBV7-7, the J gene TRBJ2-5; D gene ambiguous. CDR3 length: 13 residues. CDR1 and CDR2 from the germline V gene are SSHAT and FNYEAQ (reference sequence). The CDR3 protein is CASSLTFQETQYF. DNA of the CDR3: TGTGCTAGCAGCTTAACATTTCAAGAGACCCAGTACTTC.

V usage is TRBV27 and J usage is TRBJ2-2, with 7 positions matching TRBD1. The V gene's germline CDR1 is MNHEY and CDR2 SMNVEV (reference sequence). V was clipped by 6 bases and J by 6 bases; unmatched bases: 10. The CDR3 extends over 15 amino acids. CDR3 sequence (DNA): TGTGCCAGCAGCGCCGGGACAGTCAGGGCCGGGGAGCTGTTTTTT. Its translation: CASSAGTVRAGELFF.